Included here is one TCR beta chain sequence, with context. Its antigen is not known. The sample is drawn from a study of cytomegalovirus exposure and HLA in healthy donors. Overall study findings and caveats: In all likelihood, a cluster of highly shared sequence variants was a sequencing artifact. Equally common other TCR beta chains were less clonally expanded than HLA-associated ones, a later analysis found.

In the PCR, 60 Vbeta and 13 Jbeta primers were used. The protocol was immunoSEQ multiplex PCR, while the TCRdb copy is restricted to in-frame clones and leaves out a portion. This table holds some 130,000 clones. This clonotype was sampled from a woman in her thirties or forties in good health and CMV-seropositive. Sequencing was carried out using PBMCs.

CDR3 amino acids: CASSDRTSGSNEQFF. The CDR3 coding sequence is TGTGCCAGCAGCGACCGGACTAGCGGGAGTAATGAGCAGTTCTTC. The chain is built from TRBV5-4 and TRBJ2-1, with 13 bases lining up with TRBD2. The CDR3 spans 15 residues. Germline values: CDR1 SGHNT, CDR2 YYREEE (reference sequence). Losses at the gene ends were 4 bases for V and 7 bases for J; bases not matched to a gene: 5.